This TCR beta chain was recorded in a study of OX40 agonist ivuxolimab in advanced cancers. Looking at the study overall: Males comprised approximately 84% of the group, whose mean age was approximately 60 years (range 23 to 79).

Turning to this clone: Antigen specificity is unknown.

Using immunoSEQ multiplex PCR, the repertoire was profiled, and TCRdb retains in-frame clones only, with some absent. Among 40,000 to 50,000 clones listed, 89% were seen once. Notes on the study in general: Antigen specificity remained undetermined for the expanded peripheral T cells.

Looked up from germline, CDR1 is KGHSH and CDR2 is LQKENI. Germline trimming cut 6 bases from V and 2 bases from J; bases unmatched to any gene: 4. The CDR3 has 14 amino acids. Source: CD4+ or CD8+ T cells sorted from blood, taken in a trial of the OX40 agonist ivuxolimab. The genes are TRBV18 and TRBJ1-2, with TRBD1 identical over 9 bases. The clonotype originates from an adult with an advanced solid tumor such as melanoma, head and neck, liver or kidney cancer. CDR3 region: CASSRDRDNYGYTF. CDR3 in DNA: TGTGCCAGCTCCCGGGACAGGGACAACTATGGCTACACCTTC.